This T cell receptor beta chain was identified during a study of regulatory T cells in long-lasting Graves disease. Time point: newly diagnosed GD, antithyroid drugs for less than 3 months. The TCR library was made from RNA that had been extracted from PBMCs in TRIzol. HTBI primers from iRepertoire and Arm-PCR of CDR3 regions yielded the TCR beta libraries. TCRdb independently ran MiXCR on the multiplex PCR reads; one entry per CDR3 protein. The sample yields 580,000 or so distinct CDR3 sequences, about 15% seen once. This clonotype appeared a few times. V was clipped by 6 bases and J by 10 bases; unmatched bases: 9. The CDR3 totals 13 residues. Germline V lookup: CDR1 MNHNS, CDR2 SASEGT. These records were also assigned to another study, of T cells in Graves' hyperthyroidism and ophthalmopathy.

The sample consisted of peripheral blood mononuclear cells (PBMCs), taken at new diagnosis, from a patient treated with antithyroid drugs. The TCR originated in a man aged 18 to 29 with Graves disease. The V and J genes are TRBV6-1 and TRBJ1-1, with 9 bases matching TRBD1. CDR3 nucleotide sequence: TGTGCCAGCAGCAACCCCGGGACAGGGTCAGCTTTCTTT. Translated, it gives CASSNPGTGSAFF.